This T cell receptor beta chain comes out of a study of blood T cell repertoires in COVID-19. About the study: Material from acute and convalescent COVID-19 was sourced from the United States, Italy and Spain. T cells, B-cell-depleted T cells, or PBMCs supplied cDNA or gDNA.

The sample holds a few counts of this clone. CDR3 size: 16 residues. CDR1 and CDR2 from the germline V gene are SGHDN and FVKESK. Trimming took 1 base from V and 4 from J; bases not matched to a gene: 3. In the original analysis: By means of reference gene primer amplification, nucleated cell counts were estimated. Clones were sequenced by immunoSEQ multiplex PCR, and TCRdb holds only the in-frame ones, with some missing. Clone size and the V and J calls come from that table; the DNA yielded D and trimming. The sample yields around 100,000 clones, roughly 84% seen once. Sequencing input: peripheral blood. The V call is TRBV14, the J call TRBJ2-3; 12 bases line up with TRBD2. The receptor was derived from a human donor in a cohort sampled during active COVID-19. The CDR3 bases are TGTGCCAGCAGCCAAGGACTAGCGGGAGTGGCAGATACGCAGTATTTT. This codes for CASSQGLAGVADTQYF.